The 15 T cell receptor beta chains below come from one sample, sequenced in a study of T-cell reconstitution after alpha-beta-depleted transplantation in children. Unique molecular identifiers tagged the TCRbeta library. TCRdb reanalysed the PCR reads using MiXCR and keeps one entry per CDR3 protein. The table records hundreds of thousands of distinct CDR3 sequences, 10% of them present only once. The input for sequencing was PBMCs, taken before TCRalphabeta/CD19-depleted stem cell transplant. These receptors were collected from a boy younger than two with acute myeloid leukemia, due to receive a stem cell transplant.

This clonotype has at least ten counts. This chain links TRBV5-1 with TRBJ2-2; D uncertain. CDR3 size: 14 residues. The V and J ends lost 4 bases and 1 base respectively, with 8 bases between them. Germline V gives CDR1 SGHRS, CDR2 YFSETQ. CDR3 loop: CASSPYWNTGELFF. CDR3 nucleotides: TGCGCCAGCAGCCCCTACTGGAACACCGGGGAGCTGTTTTTT.

V gene TRBV20-1 combines with J gene TRBJ2-5; D is perhaps TRBD1 or TRBD2 (6 bases each). V was trimmed by 3 bases and J by 5 bases, leaving 16 bases between them. This CDR3 comprises 14 residues. In germline, CDR1 is DFQATT, CDR2 SNEGSKA (reference sequence). CDR3 nucleotides: TGCAGTGCTAGTCCGGGGGCGGGGTGGGAGACCCAGTACTTC. Amino acids: CSASPGAGWETQYF.

The sample holds many counts of this clonotype. J is TRBJ1-1 and V is TRBV27; TRBD1 is a possible D gene (6 bases). The CDR3 has 14 residues. CDR1 MNHEY and CDR2 SMNVEV come from the germline V gene (reference sequence). Deletions cut 2 bases from V and 1 base from J, with 8 bases between. The chain's CDR3 is CASSLTGANTEAFF. The CDR3 region has the DNA TGTGCCAGCAGTTTAACGGGGGCGAACACTGAAGCTTTCTTT.

The J gene is TRBJ1-5, the V gene TRBV12-3 or TRBV12-4; the match to TRBD1 covers 8 bases. The CDR3 contains 15 residues. Trimming removed 2 bases from V and 7 bases from J; junction bases left unmatched: 7. The CDR3 is CASSLNTGGHQPQHF. DNA for the CDR3: TGTGCCAGCAGTTTAAATACAGGGGGACACCAGCCCCAGCATTTT.

This clonotype was seen at least ten times. The chain has TRBV24-1 and TRBJ2-1, with no clear D. This CDR3 comprises 17 residues. V shed 5 bases and J shed 7 bases, with 23 bases lying between them. CDR1 KGHDR and CDR2 SFDVKD come from the germline V gene. The chain's CDR3 is CATSAPRPISTYNEQFF. The CDR3 DNA reads TGTGCCACCAGTGCTCCCCGACCCATATCCACGTATAATGAGCAGTTCTTC.

This chain joins TRBV7-8 and TRBJ2-3; D uncertain. Germline V gives CDR1 SGHVS, CDR2 FQNEAQ. Trimming left V 0 bases short and J 14 bases short, with 12 bases between. The length of the CDR3 is 12 residues. The CDR3 spells CASSLAPGGMYF. The CDR3 DNA sequence: TGTGCCAGCAGCTTAGCCCCCGGCGGCATGTATTTT.

With respect to this clonotype: A much bigger clone sits one base away, suggesting this may be a read error. The chain uses TRBV20-1 and TRBJ2-3; D remains unclear. Germline CDR1 is DFQATT and CDR2 is SNEGSKA (reference sequence). CDR3 length: 11 amino acids. CDR3 nucleotide sequence: TGCAGTGCTCCAGCCACAGATAGGCAGTATTTT. Protein: CSAPATDRQYF.

This clonotype was seen many times. This chain uses TRBV12-3 or TRBV12-4 with TRBJ2-1; D is undetermined. The V end lost 3 bases, the J end lost 4 bases, and 10 bases lay between the germline ends. This CDR3 comprises 14 residues. The CDR3 coding sequence is TGTGCCAGCAGTTTCGAGATTCTTTACAATGAGCAGTTCTTC. Its protein product is CASSFEILYNEQFF.

The chain couples TRBV7-9 to TRBJ1-2; 9 positions agree with TRBD1. CDR1 is SEHNR, CDR2 FQNEAQ, per germline (reference sequence). This CDR3 has 14 residues. The trim removed 3 bases at V and 8 bases at J, leaving 7 bases unmatched. This CDR3 is CASSLSGTGQGYTF. CDR3 coding DNA: TGTGCCAGCAGCTTGAGTGGGACAGGGCAAGGCTACACCTTC.

V usage is TRBV28 and J usage is TRBJ1-1; 7 bases fit TRBD1. The V segment lost 6 bases and the J segment 5 bases; nucleotides outside the gene matches: 9. CDR1 is MDHEN, CDR2 SYDVKM, per germline. This CDR3 spans 14 amino acids. The CDR3 sequence: CASSPDRVLTEAFF. The CDR3 DNA sequence: TGTGCCAGCAGCCCCGACAGGGTATTAACTGAAGCTTTCTTT.

This clonotype has at least ten counts. The chain has TRBV4-3 and TRBJ2-1, with a tentative D call TRBD1 (6 bases). Germline CDR1 LGHNA, CDR2 YSLEER. This CDR3 is built from 15 residues. V lost 1 base and J lost 2, with 9 bases in between. In nucleotides, the CDR3 is TGCGCCAGCAGCCAAGCAGGGGTGACCTACAATGAGCAGTTCTTC. This codes for CASSQAGVTYNEQFF.

This clonotype was seen repeatedly, ten times or more. This chain links TRBV7-9 with TRBJ2-2, with unresolved D. The CDR3 extends over 13 amino acids. CDR1 and CDR2 from the germline V gene are SEHNR and FQNEAQ (reference sequence). V lost 2 bases and J lost 3, with 4 bases in between. DNA of the CDR3: TGTGCCAGCAGCTTAACGGACACCGGGGAGCTGTTTTTT. Its protein product is CASSLTDTGELFF.

This clonotype was counted ten times or more. The V gene is TRBV28, the J gene TRBJ1-4, with D perhaps matching TRBD1 (6 bases). The germline CDR1 and CDR2 sequences are MDHEN and SYDVKM. The CDR3 runs 12 residues. Trimming cost V 5 bases and J 10 bases, with 11 bases left between them. The DNA for the CDR3 is TGTGCCAGCAGTCCCAGGGGCGGAAAACTGTTTTTT. Translating it yields CASSPRGGKLFF. Supplemented by reference TRBV28 and TRBJ1-4, the full variable domain reads DVKVTQSSRYLVKRTGEKVFLECVQDMDHENMFWYRQDPGLGLRLIYFSYDVKMKEKGDIPEGYSVSREKKERFSLILESASTNQTSMYLCASSPRGGKLFFGSGTQLSVL.

This clonotype was counted between two and nine times. The CDR3 sequence: CASSTGDANPYGYTF. DNA of the CDR3: TGCGCCAGCAGTACTGGGGACGCCAACCCCTATGGCTACACCTTC. The chain recombines TRBV4-3 with TRBJ1-2; tentatively, D is TRBD1 (5 bases). V shed 6 bases and J shed 4 bases, with 18 bases lying between them. This CDR3 comprises 15 residues. CDR1 and CDR2 from the germline V gene are LGHNA and YSLEER.

The table lists this clonotype with many counts. The chain is built from TRBV12-3 or TRBV12-4 and TRBJ2-1; D remains unclear. The CDR3 covers 14 residues. Trimming stripped 6 bases from V and 1 base from J, with 10 bases between. The chain's CDR3 is CASSMRVSYNEQFF. The DNA for the CDR3 is TGTGCCAGCAGCATGCGTGTTTCCTACAATGAGCAGTTCTTC.